This T cell receptor beta chain was sequenced for a study of T-cell memory formation after mild COVID-19. Study summary: For the most part, TCR clusters were specific to one donor.

TCRdb processed the 5' RACE reads anew with MiXCR; each CDR3 protein has one entry. The data contain tens of thousands of distinct CDR3 sequences, more than 13% of them singletons. In the case of this clonotype: The antigen is unknown.

Notes on the study in general: Some clones that responded turned up in pre-infection memory, which suggests that cross-reactive memory joined in. Contracting clones, day 15 to 85, had balanced CD4/CD8, and later expanders favored CD4+. Contracting CD4+ clones sat mainly in CM and EM; CD8+ in EMRA.

The CDR3 spans 13 residues. The germline V and J ends were trimmed by 0 bases and 9 bases, with 9 bases remaining between them. CDR1 PRHDT and CDR2 FYEKMQ come from the germline V gene (reference sequence). J is TRBJ1-5 and V is TRBV13; D is ambiguous. Sequencing was carried out using PBMCs or a T cell subset sorted from them (not recorded which). The clonotype was recovered from a man between 18 and 35 years old who had mild COVID-19 (a few samples of this study predate the infection). Cell type and time point are not known. The CDR3 region is CASSLGPTRPQHF. CDR3 coding DNA: TGTGCCAGCAGCTTAGGCCCGACTCGGCCCCAGCATTTT.